The sequence of this TCR beta chain was determined in a study of cytomegalovirus exposure and HLA in healthy donors. The primer mix had 60 Vbeta and 13 Jbeta primers. The data were produced by immunoSEQ multiplex PCR, yet TCRdb's version contains in-frame clones alone and is incomplete. The profile covers hundreds of thousands of clones, with about 79% appearing a single time and around 2% taken by the ten largest. Germline V lookup: CDR1 MNHEY, CDR2 SVGAGI. This CDR3 is 16 amino acids long. J lost 7 bases, V lost 2 bases, and 5 bases had no gene match. The receptor was isolated from a young man in good health and CMV-seronegative. The chain is built from TRBV6-5 and TRBJ2-1, with 13 bases matching TRBD2. Specimen: PBMCs. This chain's CDR3 is CASSYPWTSGRNEQFF. In DNA, the CDR3 is TGTGCCAGCAGTTACCCCTGGACTAGCGGGAGAAATGAGCAGTTCTTC.